This T cell receptor (beta chain) came from a study of cytomegalovirus exposure and HLA in healthy donors. General study points: The study dropped some indistinguishable V segments, TRBV6-2 and TRBV6-3 among them. Researchers catalogued approximately 160 TCR beta chains as cytomegalovirus-associated. A later examination showed that TCR association rates differed by HLA locus, with DRB1 most and HLA-C fewest. As a later analysis revealed, most CMV-associated TCR beta chains appeared HLA-restricted.

Germline loops: CDR1 MGHDK, CDR2 SYGVNS. The CDR3 has 14 amino acids. The ends were cut back, 0 bases at V and 2 bases at J, with 8 bases in the middle. The study ran its PCR with 60 Vbeta and 13 Jbeta primers. Libraries were prepared by immunoSEQ multiplex PCR; TCRdb keeps only in-frame clonotypes and omits some of them. The table has under 250,000 clones, 82% seen once; the top ten hold 6%. About this clone: Its target is not known.

The rearrangement links TRBV25-1 to TRBJ2-7; unclear D gene. Sample: PBMCs. The clonotype originates from a middle-aged man in good health and CMV-seropositive. Here the CDR3 DNA reads TGTGCCAGCAGTGAATACCGGCAGGCCTACGAGCAGTACTTC. Protein: CASSEYRQAYEQYF.